The 23 T cell receptor beta chains below come from one sample, sequenced in a study of T cell repertoires in cytomegalovirus infection. No antigen is known for these receptors. TCRdb re-derived calls from the reads in MiXCR, one entry per CDR3 protein. Here the sample spans roughly 700,000 distinct CDR3 sequences, roughly a third being singletons. Sequenced here: cultured PBMCs, sampled from culture after CMV antigen stimulation. These receptors all stem from a human donor in good health (CMV status not recorded). Some clones in this sample may be carry-over from other donors' samples.

This clonotype was observed many times. The rearrangement links TRBV7-2 to TRBJ2-3; TRBD2 matches at 9 bases. CDR1 and CDR2 from the germline V gene are SGHTA and FQGNSA. Losses at the gene ends were 2 bases for V and 4 bases for J; bases not matched to a gene: 7. The CDR3 contains 16 residues. The DNA for the CDR3 is TGTGCCAGCAGCTTAAGGCTAGCGGGGTCCGCAGATACGCAGTATTTT. Amino acid sequence: CASSLRLAGSADTQYF.

Many counts were recorded for this clonotype. The rearrangement links TRBV12-3 or TRBV12-4 to TRBJ1-5; TRBD1 agrees at 7 bases. The V segment lost 3 bases and the J segment 4 bases; nucleotides outside the gene matches: 9. The length of the CDR3 is 16 residues. CDR3 nucleotide sequence: TGTGCCAGCAGTTTTAGGGGAGGGGGCGGGAATCAGCCCCAGCATTTT. Amino acid sequence: CASSFRGGGGNQPQHF.

This clonotype was seen ten or more times. CDR3 loop: CASSFGRGSYNEQFF. The CDR3 DNA follows: TGTGCCAGCAGCTTCGGACGAGGTTCTTACAATGAGCAGTTCTTC. V gene TRBV7-2 combines with J gene TRBJ2-1; D not certain. This CDR3 has 15 amino acids. V lost 3 bases and J lost 4, with 13 bases in between. The germline V gene has CDR1 SGHTA and CDR2 FQGNSA.

As regards this clonotype: Germline is not matched at one junction end, which may reflect a read error. The rearrangement joins TRBV5-3 to TRBJ2-1, with D perhaps matching TRBD1 (5 bases). TRBV5-3 is sorted into the ORF group, with uncertain function. The CDR3 contains 14 residues. The chain's CDR3 is CASSSLDNHNEQFF. CDR3 sequence (DNA): TGTGCCAGCAGCTCCCTGGACAATCACAATGAGCAGTTCTTC.

This clonotype was picked up many times. The chain has TRBV7-2 and TRBJ1-1; no reliable D call. Germline CDR1 reads SGHTA; CDR2 reads FQGNSA. V lost 0 bases and J lost 0, with 8 bases in between. The CDR3 is 15 residues long. The CDR3 region has the DNA TGTGCCAGCAGCTTAGCGGGCCGGTTGAACACTGAAGCTTTCTTT. Amino acid sequence: CASSLAGRLNTEAFF.

This clonotype was picked up a small number of times. The chain couples TRBV7-2 to TRBJ2-7; 8 bases match TRBD2. CDR3 size: 15 residues. The germline V gene has CDR1 SGHTA and CDR2 FQGNSA. V was clipped by 3 bases and J by 1 base; unmatched bases: 5. Written as DNA, the CDR3 is TGTGCCAGCAGCTTCGTCACTAGCGGATCCTACGAGCAGTACTTC. Encoded protein: CASSFVTSGSYEQYF.

This clonotype occurred a few times. This chain links TRBV7-8 with TRBJ1-5; D call uncertain. CDR3 length: 15 residues. Trimming pared 5 bases from V and 5 bases from J, leaving 16 bases between. CDR1 is SGHVS, CDR2 FQNEAQ, per germline. The CDR3 is CASSKRRVGYQPQHF. The CDR3 DNA sequence: TGTGCCAGCAGCAAAAGGAGGGTTGGGTATCAGCCCCAGCATTTT.

Written as DNA, the CDR3 is TGTGCCATCAGTGAGTCCTCTCGGCCTAGCGGGGCATCGAGCGAGCAGTACTTC. It encodes CAISESSRPSGASSEQYF. The J gene is TRBJ2-7, the V gene TRBV10-3; 9 bases line up with TRBD2. CDR3 length equals 18 residues. CDR1 ENHRY and CDR2 SYGVKD come from the germline V gene. V shed 0 bases, J shed 6 bases, and the junction held 15 bases outside the gene matches.

The CDR3 sequence: CASGLGIGELFF. For the CDR3, the DNA is TGTGCCAGCGGCCTCGGAATCGGGGAGCTGTTTTTT. The V gene is TRBV12-3 or TRBV12-4, the J gene TRBJ2-2; no clear D. The V and J ends lost 8 bases and 7 bases respectively, with 11 bases between them. The CDR3 sequence is 12 residues long.

This clonotype was found a few times. This chain links TRBV7-9 with TRBJ1-4; D remains unclear. The CDR3 is 14 amino acids. V lost 1 base and J 4 bases, leaving 7 bases between the germline ends. Germline assignment: CDR1 SEHNR and CDR2 FQNEAQ (reference sequence). The CDR3 region has the DNA TGTGCCAGCAGCTTAGGAAAATATAATGAAAAACTGTTTTTT. It translates to CASSLGKYNEKLFF.

This clonotype was detected a few times. The rearrangement uses TRBV6-2 or TRBV6-3 and TRBJ2-1; TRBD2 matches at 8 bases. Germline CDR1 reads MNHEY; CDR2 reads SVGEGT. This CDR3 is built from 15 residues. After removal of 8 bases from V and 7 bases from J, the junction contained 13 bases not matched to a gene. DNA of the CDR3: TGTGCCAGCGGGTTGGACGGGAGGGCCCGAAATGAGCAGTTCTTC. Amino acids: CASGLDGRARNEQFF.

The rearrangement links TRBV12-3 or TRBV12-4 to TRBJ2-3; 8 bases are shared with TRBD2. Germline trimming cut 7 bases from V and 6 bases from J; bases unmatched to any gene: 3. The length of the CDR3 is 12 residues. The CDR3 DNA is TGTGCCAGCACCCCGGGGGGGGATACGCAGTATTTT. Translating gives CASTPGGDTQYF.

V usage is TRBV7-9 and J usage is TRBJ2-1; perhaps TRBD2 as D (6 bases). CDR3 size: 15 residues. V lost 1 base, J lost 4 bases, and 11 bases lay in between. Germline V gene sequence: CDR1 SEHNR, CDR2 FQNEAQ (reference sequence). The CDR3 here is CASSLGGVQYNEQFF. The CDR3, as DNA: TGTGCCAGCAGCTTAGGGGGGGTACAATACAATGAGCAGTTCTTC.

The rearrangement joins TRBV4-1 to TRBJ2-7; a weak D match, TRBD2 (6 bases). Germline loops: CDR1 MGHRA, CDR2 YSYEKL. V lost 1 base, J lost 9 bases, and 22 bases lay in between. CDR3 length equals 16 residues. Here the CDR3 reads CASSQGVGTYTRGQYF. The CDR3 DNA is TGCGCCAGCAGCCAAGGAGTCGGGACTTACACACGAGGGCAGTACTTC.

This clonotype appeared a few times. The chain has TRBV4-2 and TRBJ1-2, with D possibly matching TRBD1 (5 bases). Trimming pared 1 base from V and 4 bases from J, leaving 13 bases between. This CDR3 has 15 residues. Germline CDR1 LGHNA, CDR2 YNFKEQ. The DNA for the CDR3 is TGTGCCAGCAGCCAAGTTCCAGGGTCCCGCTATGGCTACACCTTC. Translated, it gives CASSQVPGSRYGYTF.

The V gene is TRBV6-1, the J gene TRBJ1-1; no clear D gene. CDR1 and CDR2 from the germline V gene are MNHNS and SASEGT. V lost 3 bases to trimming and J lost 11 bases, with 13 bases between them. This CDR3 contains 12 residues. CDR3 residues: CASSDSGQSAFF. CDR3 bases: TGTGCCAGCAGTGACTCCGGTCAGTCCGCTTTCTTT.

The V and J genes are TRBV4-1 and TRBJ1-1; 9 bases are shared with TRBD1. Germline V gene sequence: CDR1 MGHRA, CDR2 YSYEKL. The CDR3 extends over 15 amino acids. V shed 6 bases and J 1 base; nucleotides not matched to a gene: 6. CDR3 amino acids: CASSLKGQGNTEAFF. The DNA of the CDR3 is TGCGCCAGCAGTCTCAAGGGACAGGGGAACACTGAAGCTTTCTTT.

This chain joins TRBV2 and TRBJ1-6; the D is unclear. Germline values: CDR1 SNHLY, CDR2 FYNNEI. The V end lost 3 bases, the J end lost 3 bases, and 12 bases lay between the germline ends. The CDR3 is 16 residues long. The CDR3 sequence: CASSDRPPGYNSPLHF. CDR3 nucleotide sequence: TGTGCCAGCAGTGATCGACCCCCGGGCTATAATTCACCCCTCCACTTT.

The J gene is TRBJ2-2, the V gene TRBV2, with TRBD2 identical over 8 bases. V was pared by 1 base and J by 4 bases, with 5 bases of the junction left unmatched. CDR1 SNHLY and CDR2 FYNNEI come from the germline V gene. This CDR3 contains 16 residues. In nucleotides, the CDR3 is TGTGCCAGCAGTGAAGGGGCCCGGGGGGGCACCGGGGAGCTGTTTTTT. The encoded protein is CASSEGARGGTGELFF.

V usage is TRBV12-3 or TRBV12-4 and J usage is TRBJ2-1; 9 bases align to TRBD2. Trimming removed 8 bases from V and 8 bases from J; junction bases left unmatched: 13. The length of the CDR3 is 15 residues. CDR3 nucleotide sequence: TGTGCCAGCGGCCTGCGAATAGCGGGAGCTCATGAGCAGTTCTTC. As protein: CASGLRIAGAHEQFF.

In its sample, this clonotype was seen many times. The chain uses TRBV6-5 and TRBJ2-1; tentatively, D is TRBD1 (5 bases). Between the trimmed V and J ends, which lost 1 base and 9 bases, there was a span of 7 bases. This CDR3 has 12 amino acids. Germline V lookup: CDR1 MNHEY, CDR2 SVGAGI. The DNA of the CDR3 is TGTGCCAGCAGTTACTGGGGCGGTGAGCAGTTCTTC. Translation: CASSYWGGEQFF.

This clonotype has only a few counts. The rearrangement uses TRBV6-6 and TRBJ2-7, with 12 bases that match TRBD2. Germline CDR1 reads MNHNY; CDR2 reads SVGAGI (reference sequence). The CDR3 sequence is 13 residues long. The V segment lost 6 bases and the J segment 4 bases; nucleotides outside the gene matches: 1. The chain's CDR3 is CASRTSGGYEQYF. CDR3 DNA sequence: TGTGCCAGCAGGACTAGCGGGGGTTACGAGCAGTACTTC.

V usage is TRBV18 and J usage is TRBJ1-4; possible D gene TRBD1, 5 bases. This CDR3 region has 16 residues. The V end lost 3 bases, the J end lost 2 bases, and 13 bases lay between the germline ends. CDR1 and CDR2 (germline): KGHSH, LQKENI. The CDR3 DNA sequence: TGTGCCAGCTCACCCTATTCAGGGACGACTAATGAAAAACTGTTTTTT. This translates into CASSPYSGTTNEKLFF.